The clone carrying this T cell receptor beta chain has only a few counts. Its target is not known. The investigators made TCR beta cDNA from roughly 0.55 ug total RNA, using a constant-region primer. ARM-PCR was slightly modified, and three nested multiplex PCR rounds with it gave rise to the TCR beta libraries. PCR rounds one and two used TRBV1-TRBV30 forward primers with a C-beta reverse primer for 10 cycles each. TCRdb ran MiXCR on the multiplex PCR reads and lists one entry per CDR3 protein. The table records hundreds of thousands of distinct CDR3 sequences, more than 55% of them present only once. RNA isolated from unsorted whole blood supplied the blood RNA, with germline DNA also extracted. The data were taken from a study of tumor-infiltrating lymphocytes in primary liver carcinoma. General observations from the study: Reduced overlap was seen in tumor-adjacent and tumor-blood pairs versus tumor region pairs.

The CDR3 runs 14 residues. V lost 2 bases and J lost 0, with 11 bases in between. CDR1 is GTSNPN and CDR2 is SVGIG in the germline V gene (reference sequence). The clonotype was recovered from a woman in her twenties or thirties with primary liver carcinoma and hepatitis B virus infection. Material for sequencing was peripheral blood. The chain links TRBV30 to TRBJ2-7; D unclear. The CDR3 sequence: CAWSRLFSSYEQYF. The CDR3 DNA follows: TGTGCCTGGAGTAGGCTCTTCAGCTCCTACGAGCAGTACTTC.